The rows below give T cell receptor beta chains drawn from one sample of a study of molecular identifiers for immune sequencing clone quantification. From the PCR reads, TCRdb called clonotypes with MiXCR, one entry per CDR3 protein. The sample holds a few hundred thousand distinct CDR3 sequences, about 22% seen once. The specimen was naive CD8+ T cells from blood, with Jurkat cell RNA spiked in. The origin of the receptors is a human donor in good health. Some libraries in this study had Jurkat cell RNA spiked in. CDR3s include the opening cysteine and the closing phenylalanine or tryptophan. Fields, in order: clone size, J gene, CDR3 length, V gene, D gene, CDR3 protein, CDR3 DNA. The D gene is left open where the match is weak. Clone size is not always given. Where it is, it says once, few, many or a class for expanded clones.

abundance: many; j_gene: TRBJ2-3; len: 12; v_gene: TRBV5-1; d_gene: -; CDR3aa: CASMGEADTQYF; CDR3nt: TGCGCCAGCATGGGGGAGGCAGATACGCAGTATTTT
abundance: -; j_gene: TRBJ1-4; len: 16; v_gene: TRBV3-1; d_gene: -; CDR3aa: CASSQDLWSTNEKLFF; CDR3nt: TGTGCCAGCAGCCAAGATCTCTGGTCAACTAATGAAAAACTGTTTTTT
abundance: few; j_gene: TRBJ2-7; len: 12; v_gene: TRBV7-9; d_gene: -; CDR3aa: CASSTDFYEQYF; CDR3nt: TGTGCCAGCAGCACCGACTTCTACGAGCAGTACTTC
abundance: many; j_gene: TRBJ1-5; len: 12; v_gene: TRBV7-9; d_gene: -; CDR3aa: CASSDGGQPQHF; CDR3nt: TGTGCCAGCAGCGACGGGGGGCAGCCCCAGCATTTT
abundance: few; j_gene: TRBJ1-4; len: 15; v_gene: TRBV6-2/TRBV6-3; d_gene: -; CDR3aa: CASSYVTEVGEKLFF; CDR3nt: TGTGCCAGCAGTTACGTGACGGAGGTCGGTGAAAAACTGTTTTTT
abundance: -; j_gene: TRBJ2-3; len: 16; v_gene: TRBV7-9; d_gene: TRBD2; CDR3aa: CASSSGTSGSVDTQYF; CDR3nt: TGTGCCAGCAGCTCGGGGACTAGCGGGAGTGTAGATACGCAGTATTTT
abundance: many; j_gene: TRBJ2-3; len: 20; v_gene: TRBV7-2; d_gene: TRBD2; CDR3aa: CASSLAPYGLAGGPTDTQYF; CDR3nt: TGTGCCAGCAGCTTAGCGCCCTATGGACTAGCGGGGGGGCCCACAGATACGCAGTATTTT
abundance: -; j_gene: TRBJ2-1; len: 17; v_gene: TRBV7-6; d_gene: -; CDR3aa: CASSLNSLGVDYNEQFF; CDR3nt: TGTGCCAGCAGCTTAAATTCCTTGGGTGTGGACTACAATGAGCAGTTCTTC
abundance: -; j_gene: TRBJ2-2; len: 16; v_gene: TRBV7-9; d_gene: -; CDR3aa: CASSFMTETNTGELFF; CDR3nt: TGTGCTAGCAGCTTTATGACAGAAACGAACACCGGGGAGCTGTTTTTT
abundance: many; j_gene: TRBJ2-1; len: 12; v_gene: TRBV14; d_gene: -; CDR3aa: CASSQVSGEQFF; CDR3nt: TGTGCCAGCAGCCAAGTTTCAGGCGAGCAGTTCTTC
abundance: -; j_gene: TRBJ1-5; len: 14; v_gene: TRBV15; d_gene: -; CDR3aa: CATSRYRGNQPQHF; CDR3nt: TGTGCCACCAGCAGATACAGGGGCAATCAGCCCCAGCATTTT
abundance: few; j_gene: TRBJ2-3; len: 14; v_gene: TRBV4-1; d_gene: -; CDR3aa: CASGQGQRGPSRYF; CDR3nt: TGCGCCAGCGGCCAAGGACAGCGGGGTCCCTCGCGGTATTTT
abundance: -; j_gene: TRBJ2-7; len: 14; v_gene: TRBV7-9; d_gene: -; CDR3aa: CASSSDYRFYEQYF; CDR3nt: TGTGCCAGCAGCTCAGACTACAGGTTCTACGAGCAGTACTTC
abundance: many; j_gene: TRBJ2-6; len: 16; v_gene: TRBV4-3; d_gene: -; CDR3aa: CASSQDRGYGANVLTF; CDR3nt: TGCGCCAGCAGCCAAGACAGGGGATATGGGGCCAACGTCCTGACTTTC
abundance: -; j_gene: TRBJ2-7; len: 16; v_gene: TRBV19; d_gene: TRBD1; CDR3aa: CASSISPTTGGYEQYF; CDR3nt: TGTGCCAGTAGTATTTCCCCCACAACAGGGGGCTACGAGCAGTACTTC
abundance: -; j_gene: TRBJ2-7; len: 15; v_gene: TRBV4-1; d_gene: TRBD1; CDR3aa: CASSHRQGELREQYF; CDR3nt: TGCGCCAGCAGCCACCGACAGGGAGAACTGAGGGAGCAGTACTTC
abundance: many; j_gene: TRBJ2-3; len: 15; v_gene: TRBV24-1; d_gene: -; CDR3aa: CATSDRTEYTDTQYF; CDR3nt: TGTGCCACCAGTGACCGTACAGAGTACACAGATACGCAGTATTTT
abundance: once; j_gene: TRBJ2-7; len: 13; v_gene: TRBV7-9; d_gene: -; CDR3aa: CASSTPGAYEQYF; CDR3nt: TGTGCCAGCAGCACCCCCGGGGCCTACGAGCAGTACTTC
abundance: -; j_gene: TRBJ1-1; len: 16; v_gene: TRBV3-1; d_gene: -; CDR3aa: CASSQLKTGLNTGAFF; CDR3nt: TGTGCCAGCAGCCAATTAAAGACAGGATTGAACACTGGAGCTTTCTTT
abundance: few; j_gene: TRBJ2-5; len: 16; v_gene: TRBV4-1; d_gene: TRBD2; CDR3aa: CASSQGTSGGPGTQYF; CDR3nt: TGCGCCAGCAGCCAAGGAACTAGCGGGGGACCCGGGACCCAGTACTTC
abundance: -; j_gene: TRBJ1-2; len: 15; v_gene: TRBV6-2/TRBV6-3; d_gene: -; CDR3aa: CASSYGTSTNYGYTF; CDR3nt: TGTGCCAGCAGTTACGGGACATCCACTAACTATGGCTACACCTTC
abundance: many; j_gene: TRBJ1-2; len: 12; v_gene: TRBV9; d_gene: -; CDR3aa: CASSPHNYGYTF; CDR3nt: TGTGCCAGCAGCCCGCATAACTATGGCTACACCTTC
abundance: few; j_gene: TRBJ2-2; len: 15; v_gene: TRBV29-1; d_gene: -; CDR3aa: CSAHGGLANTGELFF; CDR3nt: TGCAGCGCCCACGGCGGCCTCGCGAACACCGGGGAGCTGTTTTTT
abundance: few; j_gene: TRBJ2-5; len: 14; v_gene: TRBV3-1; d_gene: -; CDR3aa: CASSQDRAAETQYF; CDR3nt: TGTGCCAGCAGCCAAGATAGGGCGGCAGAGACCCAGTACTTC
abundance: -; j_gene: TRBJ2-7; len: 14; v_gene: TRBV13; d_gene: -; CDR3aa: CASGLLAARYEQYF; CDR3nt: TGTGCCAGCGGCTTATTGGCCGCCCGCTACGAGCAGTACTTC
abundance: many; j_gene: TRBJ2-4; len: 14; v_gene: TRBV7-9; d_gene: -; CDR3aa: CASSLGIGADIQYF; CDR3nt: TGTGCCAGCAGCTTAGGTATCGGGGCGGACATTCAGTACTTC
abundance: -; j_gene: TRBJ2-5; len: 18; v_gene: TRBV27; d_gene: TRBD2; CDR3aa: CASSTKLGLAGFQETQHF; CDR3nt: TGTGCCAGCAGTACGAAACTCGGACTAGCGGGCTTTCAAGAGACCCAGCACTTC
abundance: few; j_gene: TRBJ2-7; len: 16; v_gene: TRBV7-9; d_gene: -; CDR3aa: CASSLTYGTRSYEQYF; CDR3nt: TGTGCCAGCAGCTTGACATACGGAACCCGCTCCTACGAGCAGTACTTC
abundance: few; j_gene: TRBJ1-4; len: 14; v_gene: TRBV20-1; d_gene: -; CDR3aa: CSAREWDHNEKLFF; CDR3nt: TGCAGTGCTAGGGAATGGGACCATAATGAAAAACTGTTTTTT
abundance: few; j_gene: TRBJ1-6; len: 16; v_gene: TRBV7-2; d_gene: -; CDR3aa: CASSLSTGWSDSPLHF; CDR3nt: TGTGCCAGCAGCTTATCCACAGGGTGGTCTGATTCACCCCTCCACTTT
abundance: few; j_gene: TRBJ2-1; len: 17; v_gene: TRBV30; d_gene: TRBD2; CDR3aa: CACPGLAGESSYNEQFF; CDR3nt: TGTGCCTGCCCGGGACTAGCGGGAGAATCCTCCTACAATGAGCAGTTCTTC
abundance: -; j_gene: TRBJ2-7; len: 14; v_gene: TRBV4-3; d_gene: -; CDR3aa: CASSQDAGSPEQYF; CDR3nt: TGCGCCAGCAGCCAAGATGCAGGGTCCCCCGAGCAGTACTTC
abundance: -; j_gene: TRBJ2-2; len: 18; v_gene: TRBV4-1; d_gene: TRBD1; CDR3aa: CASSQAGPGGGGSGELFF; CDR3nt: TGCGCCAGCAGCCAAGCCGGACCAGGGGGCGGTGGATCCGGGGAGCTGTTTTTT
abundance: -; j_gene: TRBJ2-7; len: 15; v_gene: TRBV7-9; d_gene: TRBD1; CDR3aa: CASSLVTGGVYEQYF; CDR3nt: TGTGCCAGCAGCTTAGTAACAGGGGGTGTCTACGAGCAGTACTTC
abundance: few; j_gene: TRBJ1-2; len: 13; v_gene: TRBV29-1; d_gene: -; CDR3aa: CSAAGGQNYGYTF; CDR3nt: TGCAGCGCGGCGGGAGGACAGAACTATGGCTACACCTTC
abundance: many; j_gene: TRBJ2-3; len: 15; v_gene: TRBV7-2; d_gene: -; CDR3aa: CASSLTSGAPDTQYF; CDR3nt: TGTGCCAGCAGCTTAACAAGCGGAGCCCCAGATACGCAGTATTTT
abundance: few; j_gene: TRBJ2-7; len: 14; v_gene: TRBV27; d_gene: -; CDR3aa: CASSLRQTSYEQYF; CDR3nt: TGTGCCAGCAGTTTACGACAGACGAGCTACGAGCAGTACTTC
abundance: few; j_gene: TRBJ2-1; len: 14; v_gene: TRBV5-1; d_gene: TRBD2; CDR3aa: CASHIGGAPNEQFF; CDR3nt: TGCGCCAGCCACATCGGGGGGGCCCCCAATGAGCAGTTCTTC
abundance: -; j_gene: TRBJ2-7; len: 15; v_gene: TRBV19; d_gene: TRBD2; CDR3aa: CANSPAGVMSYEQYF; CDR3nt: TGTGCCAATAGTCCAGCGGGAGTAATGTCATACGAGCAGTACTTC
abundance: many; j_gene: TRBJ2-1; len: 18; v_gene: TRBV7-2; d_gene: -; CDR3aa: CASSLAVGWGATYNEQFF; CDR3nt: TGTGCCAGCAGCTTAGCGGTTGGGTGGGGGGCTACCTACAATGAGCAGTTCTTC
abundance: -; j_gene: TRBJ1-1; len: 15; v_gene: TRBV5-6; d_gene: -; CDR3aa: CASSLKVLVGTEAFF; CDR3nt: TGTGCCAGCAGCTTAAAGGTTTTGGTAGGCACTGAAGCTTTCTTT
abundance: -; j_gene: TRBJ2-3; len: 14; v_gene: TRBV12-3/TRBV12-4; d_gene: -; CDR3aa: CASTQGGAPDTQYF; CDR3nt: TGTGCCAGCACCCAGGGGGGGGCGCCAGATACGCAGTATTTT
abundance: few; j_gene: TRBJ2-2; len: 15; v_gene: TRBV11-2; d_gene: -; CDR3aa: CASSIGVVGTGELFF; CDR3nt: TGTGCCAGCAGCATAGGGGTGGTCGGCACCGGGGAGCTGTTTTTT
abundance: -; j_gene: TRBJ1-1; len: 13; v_gene: TRBV27; d_gene: -; CDR3aa: CASRAGVGTEAFF; CDR3nt: TGTGCCAGCAGGGCGGGAGTGGGCACTGAAGCTTTCTTT
abundance: few; j_gene: TRBJ2-5; len: 15; v_gene: TRBV7-3; d_gene: TRBD1; CDR3aa: CASSYRDRVQETQYF; CDR3nt: TGTGCCAGCAGCTACCGGGACAGAGTTCAAGAGACCCAGTACTTC
abundance: few; j_gene: TRBJ1-5; len: 18; v_gene: TRBV28; d_gene: -; CDR3aa: CASSFQPQTDISNQPQHF; CDR3nt: TGTGCCAGCAGTTTCCAGCCACAGACGGACATTAGCAATCAGCCCCAGCATTTT
abundance: many; j_gene: TRBJ2-7; len: 13; v_gene: TRBV6-2/TRBV6-3; d_gene: -; CDR3aa: CASSYQTEDEQYF; CDR3nt: TGTGCCAGCAGTTACCAAACAGAGGACGAGCAGTACTTC
abundance: -; j_gene: TRBJ2-7; len: 13; v_gene: TRBV30; d_gene: TRBD2; CDR3aa: CAWRVGGGYEQYF; CDR3nt: TGTGCCTGGAGAGTGGGGGGGGGCTACGAGCAGTACTTC
abundance: many; j_gene: TRBJ1-5; len: 15; v_gene: TRBV12-3/TRBV12-4; d_gene: -; CDR3aa: CASSPTAGRNQPQHF; CDR3nt: TGTGCCAGCAGTCCAACTGCCGGGCGCAATCAGCCCCAGCATTTT
abundance: many; j_gene: TRBJ2-3; len: 16; v_gene: TRBV6-5; d_gene: TRBD2; CDR3aa: CASSYSLAGATDTQYF; CDR3nt: TGTGCCAGCAGTTACTCGCTAGCGGGAGCCACAGATACGCAGTATTTT
abundance: many; j_gene: TRBJ1-2; len: 15; v_gene: TRBV27; d_gene: -; CDR3aa: CASSFGPYNNYGYTF; CDR3nt: TGTGCCAGCAGTTTTGGACCCTATAATAACTATGGCTACACCTTC
abundance: -; j_gene: TRBJ1-1; len: 15; v_gene: TRBV9; d_gene: TRBD1; CDR3aa: CASSEGQTVNTEAFF; CDR3nt: TGTGCCAGCAGCGAGGGACAGACGGTGAACACTGAAGCTTTCTTT